This record concerns one T cell receptor (beta chain) sequence. What antigen it recognizes has not been identified. Base qualities are not at hand, and no much larger clone is one base apart. TCRbeta CDR3 regions were amplified from genomic DNA by means of the immunoSEQ Assay, a bias-controlled multiplex PCR. As for the original processing: Within the assay, amplification of reference gene primers was used to estimate how many nucleated cells each sample contained. Sequence reads were collapsed and filtered to measure the absolute abundance of every unique TCRbeta CDR3 rearrangement. Productive Simpson clonality was computed per sample as the square root of Simpson's diversity index over productive rearrangements. TCRdb stores this immuneACCESS table with in-frame sequences only. Part of the clones is absent; in the studies checked, under half of the shortfall reflects unresolved V genes, and no reason is known for the rest. The DNA gave D and trimming, while V, J and clone size come from that table. This sample comprises around 150,000 clones, approximately 82% of them detected only once. The top ten clones comprise about a tenth of the sample.

Another Seattle source contributed samples from volunteer blood donors who had recovered from COVID-19. Collaborating institutions collected whole blood in K2EDTA tubes following their own protocols. Collaborator samples were shipped for TCRbeta analysis as frozen whole blood, isolated PBMCs, or DNA extracted from either sample type. This record comes from a study of blood T cell repertoires in COVID-19 (dated by TCRdb to 2020 to 2021). For the study in its entirety: Samples from collaborators originated in the United States, Italy and Spain and spanned both the acute and convalescent phases of COVID-19. The material from the prospective study consisted of cDNA or gDNA derived from T cells, B-cell-depleted T cells, or PBMCs. Subjects who had been exposed to COVID-19, were actively infected with it, or had recovered from it provided the deeply sampled blood TCRbeta repertoires that made up the dataset. The repertoires were released in a freely available public database intended as a resource for research on the immune response to SARS-CoV-2. The samples were drawn from the first 160 participants of the ongoing ImmuneRACE study and from 1,254 subjects provided by 6 global collaborators. A de-identified subject ID, COVID-19 status, age in years and sex were almost always included in the sample metadata. Where HLA class I and class II types were available, the types were taken from metadata supplied by the sample provider, not from assay-based typing.

A distance of 11 bases separates the germline ends of V and J, which lose 1 base and 8 bases respectively. In the germline V gene, CDR1 corresponds to LGHNA and CDR2 to YNFKEQ. From its cysteine to its phenylalanine, the CDR3 spans 14 amino acids. Here the CDR3 DNA is all that survives: 42 bases in frame from base 1. Paper-wide results and their limitations: The amount of clinical and demographic metadata varied by source and participant and was provided uncurated.

The chain links TRBV4-2 with TRBJ2-2; a weak D assignment points to TRBD1 (5 bases agree). The sequencing input was peripheral blood. The sequence derives from a man in his fifties or sixties who had recovered from COVID-19. The DNA sequence reads TGTGCCAGCAGCCAAGGACAGTCACGGGGGGAGCTGTTTTTT. The resulting protein is CASSQGQSRGELFF.